The rows below give T cell receptor beta chains drawn from one sample of a study of human T cells and chemical hapten exposure. TCRdb itself ran the RACE reads through MiXCR, one entry per CDR3 protein. This sample has around 110,000 distinct CDR3 sequences; approximately 12% occur once, and the top ten carry around 1.7%. The material sequenced was whole blood, taken in connection with sensitization to the hapten diphenylcyclopropenone (DPC). These receptors originate from a woman aged 45-59 years with alopecia areata. Some clones in this sample may be carry-over from other donors' samples. CDR3s include the opening cysteine and the closing phenylalanine or tryptophan. A D gene is named only where the DNA matches it firmly. Some rows have no size entry. The others give once, few or many, or a class for an expanded clone.

v_gene,d_gene,abundance,j_gene,CDR3aa,CDR3nt
TRBV7-2,.,.,TRBJ2-1,CASSSMGRGEQFF,TGTGCCAGCAGCTCTATGGGTAGAGGTGAGCAGTTCTTC
TRBV27,.,.,TRBJ1-1,CASSLRAHNTEAFF,TGTGCCAGCAGTTTAAGGGCCCACAACACTGAAGCTTTCTTT
TRBV10-3,.,few,TRBJ2-7,CAISEAQRGAAGSYEQYF,TGTGCCATCAGTGAGGCGCAGCGAGGGGCTGCCGGCTCCTACGAGCAGTACTTC
TRBV28,.,.,TRBJ1-4,CASIPAGAYSNEKLFF,TGTGCCAGCATTCCGGCAGGGGCCTATTCTAATGAAAAACTGTTTTTT
TRBV6-1,.,few,TRBJ2-6,CASTLPGANVLTF,TGTGCCAGCACCCTCCCTGGGGCCAACGTCCTGACTTTC
TRBV11-2,TRBD2,.,TRBJ2-5,CASSPRLAGETQYF,TGTGCCAGCAGCCCACGACTAGCAGGGGAGACCCAGTACTTC
TRBV10-2,.,many,TRBJ2-2,CASSLGTGELFF,TGCGCCAGCAGCCTAGGCACCGGGGAGCTGTTTTTT
TRBV18,.,many,TRBJ1-6,CASSPGPSSYNSPLHF,TGTGCCAGCTCACCCGGACCGAGCTCCTATAATTCACCCCTCCACTTT
TRBV5-4,.,few,TRBJ1-1,CASSLDVNTEAFF,TGTGCCAGCAGCTTGGATGTGAACACTGAAGCTTTCTTT
TRBV7-6,TRBD2,.,TRBJ2-3,CASSLPGGRPDTQYF,TGTGCCAGCAGCTTACCGGGAGGGCGTCCAGATACGCAGTATTTT
TRBV5-1,.,.,TRBJ1-2,CASSFSQGGYTF,TGCGCCAGCAGCTTCAGCCAAGGTGGCTACACCTTC
TRBV6-5,.,few,TRBJ2-4,CASSYSIARSQNIQYF,TGTGCCAGCAGTTACTCGATTGCCAGAAGCCAAAACATTCAGTACTTC
TRBV6-2/TRBV6-3,TRBD2,many,TRBJ2-3,CASSYASGDLTDTQYF,TGTGCCAGCAGTTACGCCAGCGGGGATCTCACAGATACGCAGTATTTT
TRBV27,.,few,TRBJ2-3,CASSPEGIEFLVTQYF,TGTGCCAGCAGCCCCGAAGGGATCGAGTTTTTGGTCACGCAGTATTTT
TRBV29-1,.,few,TRBJ1-5,CSVAFGNSNQPQHF,TGCAGCGTTGCTTTCGGCAATAGCAATCAGCCCCAGCATTTT
TRBV6-1,.,.,TRBJ2-2,CASIPPIGHGGGELFF,TGTGCCAGCATCCCCCCTATAGGACACGGCGGCGGGGAGCTGTTTTTT
TRBV21-1,.,few,TRBJ1-5,CASSKPRTALYSNQPQHF,TGTGCCAGCAGCAAACCCCGGACAGCACTCTATAGCAATCAGCCCCAGCATTTT
TRBV28,.,.,TRBJ1-2,CASSVSARNYGYTF,TGTGCCAGCAGCGTGAGCGCCAGAAACTATGGCTACACCTTC
TRBV6-5,TRBD1,many,TRBJ2-7,CATPPQGPTYEQYF,TGTGCCACCCCCCCACAGGGGCCAACCTACGAGCAGTACTTC
TRBV7-2,.,few,TRBJ1-3,CASSLDGRSENTIYF,TGTGCCAGCAGCTTAGACGGGCGGTCGGAAAACACCATATATTTT
TRBV18,.,many,TRBJ1-1,CASSPQGSGNTEAFF,TGTGCCAGCTCACCACAGGGGAGCGGGAACACTGAAGCTTTCTTT
TRBV5-4,TRBD1,few,TRBJ2-7,CASSPGTANLEQYF,TGTGCCAGCAGCCCCGGGACAGCGAACCTAGAGCAGTACTTC
TRBV7-9,.,.,TRBJ2-5,CASSLGEVYQETQYF,TGTGCCAGCAGCCTTGGAGAGGTCTACCAAGAGACCCAGTACTTC
TRBV7-2,.,.,TRBJ2-1,CASSLAPGLRVSNEQFF,TGTGCCAGCAGCTTAGCCCCCGGGCTTAGGGTTTCAAATGAGCAGTTCTTC
TRBV12-3/TRBV12-4,TRBD2,.,TRBJ2-3,CASSWAGREATDTQYF,TGTGCCAGCAGTTGGGCTGGGCGGGAGGCGACAGATACGCAGTATTTT
TRBV3-1,.,.,TRBJ2-4,CASSHSSLGAKNIQYF,TGTGCCAGCAGCCATAGTAGTTTGGGAGCCAAAAACATTCAGTACTTC
TRBV24-1,.,few,TRBJ1-5,CATSRRGFYQPQHF,TGTGCCACCAGTCGCCGGGGATTCTATCAGCCCCAGCATTTT
TRBV4-2,.,many,TRBJ1-6,CASSQAGKIGSPLHF,TGTGCCAGCAGCCAAGCAGGGAAGATCGGATCACCCCTCCACTTT
TRBV11-3,.,few,TRBJ2-1,CASSLMASSAEQFF,TGTGCCAGCAGCTTAATGGCTAGTTCGGCTGAGCAGTTCTTC
TRBV5-4,TRBD1,many,TRBJ2-2,CASSRTGGNTGELFF,TGTGCCAGCAGCAGGACAGGGGGCAACACCGGGGAGCTGTTTTTT
TRBV28,.,many,TRBJ2-1,CASRTPGLRGGEQFF,TGTGCCAGCCGTACCCCGGGACTCCGAGGGGGTGAGCAGTTCTTC
TRBV27,.,few,TRBJ2-7,CASSRANYYEQYF,TGTGCCAGCAGCCGGGCGAACTACTACGAGCAGTACTTC
TRBV6-1,.,few,TRBJ2-4,CASSGPNWGNIQYF,TGTGCCAGCAGTGGACCGAATTGGGGAAACATTCAGTACTTC
TRBV11-3,.,few,TRBJ2-1,CASSSPTAHYNEQFF,TGTGCCAGCAGCTCCCCCACCGCCCACTACAATGAGCAGTTCTTC
TRBV12-3/TRBV12-4,.,few,TRBJ1-1,CASSLTTEAFF,TGTGCCAGCAGTTTAACCACTGAAGCTTTCTTT
TRBV6-5,.,.,TRBJ1-2,CASSSGGEDYGYTF,TGTGCCAGCAGCAGCGGGGGGGAGGACTATGGCTACACCTTC
TRBV28,.,few,TRBJ2-7,CASSPAAAGPKGQYF,TGTGCCAGCAGCCCAGCGGCGGCAGGCCCGAAGGGGCAGTACTTC
TRBV28,TRBD1,.,TRBJ1-5,CASSFGGGQGRQPQHF,TGTGCCAGCAGTTTTGGGGGCGGACAGGGAAGGCAGCCCCAGCATTTT
TRBV12-3/TRBV12-4,.,few,TRBJ2-1,CASSYKGTYNEQFF,TGTGCCAGCAGCTATAAGGGGACCTACAATGAGCAGTTCTTC
TRBV29-1,.,few,TRBJ2-7,CSVQGGRSYEQYF,TGCAGCGTGCAGGGGGGAAGGTCCTACGAGCAGTACTTC
TRBV11-2,.,.,TRBJ1-1,CASSSRRVMNTEAFF,TGTGCCAGCAGCTCCAGGAGGGTAATGAACACTGAAGCTTTCTTT
TRBV28,TRBD1,.,TRBJ1-2,CASTGDRVSGYTF,TGTGCCAGCACCGGAGACAGGGTCAGTGGCTACACCTTC
TRBV28,.,.,TRBJ2-1,CASRARGAYNEQFF,TGTGCCAGCAGGGCGAGGGGGGCCTACAATGAGCAGTTCTTC
TRBV18,.,few,TRBJ2-2,CASSPPSGLVTGELFF,TGTGCCAGCTCACCACCCTCAGGGTTGGTCACCGGGGAGCTGTTTTTT
TRBV29-1,.,few,TRBJ1-2,CSVVSGAFLYGYTF,TGCAGCGTTGTCTCTGGAGCATTCCTCTATGGCTACACCTTC
TRBV4-2,.,.,TRBJ2-1,CASSPPGNNEQFF,TGTGCCAGCAGCCCCCCAGGGAACAATGAGCAGTTCTTC
TRBV11-2,TRBD1,many,TRBJ1-5,CASSLNRGHQPQHF,TGTGCCAGCAGTTTGAACAGGGGGCACCAGCCCCAGCATTTT
TRBV29-1,TRBD1,.,TRBJ1-1,CSVAERQGEAFF,TGCAGCGTTGCTGAGCGACAGGGTGAAGCTTTCTTT
TRBV5-1,TRBD2,.,TRBJ2-7,CASSSGESSQKYF,TGCGCCAGCAGCAGCGGGGAGTCGAGCCAGAAGTACTTC
TRBV18,TRBD1,many,TRBJ1-5,CASSPYGTGNSNQPQHF,TGTGCCAGCTCACCCTATGGGACAGGGAATAGCAATCAGCCCCAGCATTTT
TRBV2,TRBD1,once,TRBJ2-1,CASRGTVVNEQFF,TGTGCCAGCAGGGGGACAGTAGTCAATGAGCAGTTCTTC
TRBV20-1,.,few,TRBJ1-5,CSATVPGAGNQPQHF,TGCAGTGCTACAGTGCCGGGGGCGGGCAATCAGCCCCAGCATTTT
TRBV7-2,.,many,TRBJ2-2,CASSFNTGELFF,TGTGCCAGCAGCTTTAACACCGGGGAGCTGTTTTTT
TRBV12-3/TRBV12-4,.,many,TRBJ2-5,CASSLVGETQYF,TGTGCCAGCAGTTTAGTCGGGGAGACCCAGTACTTC
TRBV6-2/TRBV6-3,.,few,TRBJ2-1,CASSLRQEIQFF,TGTGCCAGCAGTCTCCGACAGGAGATCCAGTTCTTC
TRBV3-1,.,.,TRBJ2-5,CASSQAGPGTDGQWTQYF,TGTGCCAGCAGCCAAGCTGGACCCGGGACCGACGGACAGTGGACCCAGTACTTC
TRBV3-1,TRBD2,.,TRBJ2-1,CASSHWVGTSRNIDEQFF,TGTGCCAGCAGCCACTGGGTGGGGACTAGTCGTAACATAGATGAGCAGTTCTTC
TRBV28,.,few,TRBJ2-7,CASSSWTQTYEQYF,TGTGCCAGCAGTTCTTGGACACAGACCTACGAGCAGTACTTC
TRBV4-1,.,few,TRBJ1-1,CAGGGGFGTEAFF,TGCGCGGGCGGAGGGGGTTTCGGCACTGAAGCTTTCTTT